Listed below are T cell receptor beta chains from one sample, sequenced in a study of shared clonotypes between healthy human individuals. Profiling relied on immunoSEQ multiplex PCR, and the TCRdb table lists in-frame clones only, not all of them. This sample carries about 1.1 million clones, about 84% of them seen once, and the ten largest clones take roughly 0.62%. Material for sequencing was memory CD4+ T cells from PBMCs. Source of these receptors: a man aged 18 to 30 in good health. Some clones in this sample may be carry-over from other donors' samples. Each CDR3 is given with its conserved first and last residue. A D gene is named only where the DNA matches it firmly. Clone size, where shown, is once, few, many, or a class for clones that have expanded.

clone_size	j_call	d_call	v_call	cdr3_nt	cdr3_aa
.	TRBJ2-7	TRBD1	TRBV11-2	TGTGCCAGCAGCCCCACACGAGGGACAGGGACCTACGAGCAGTACTTC	CASSPTRGTGTYEQYF
few	TRBJ2-1	TRBD2	TRBV19	TGTGCCAGTAGTCGTCTAGCGGTTGATTGGGATGAGCAGTTCTTC	CASSRLAVDWDEQFF
.	TRBJ2-3	.	TRBV15	TGTGCCACCAGCAGGGGCACAAGGGGCAGCACAGATACGCAGTATTTT	CATSRGTRGSTDTQYF
.	TRBJ1-5	.	TRBV9	TGTGCCAGCAGCCCCCGTGGGGGTCAGCAGCCCCAGCATTTT	CASSPRGGQQPQHF
.	TRBJ2-3	TRBD1	TRBV29-1	TGCAGCGCGGACAGGGGGCCGGCGACAGATACGCAGTATTTT	CSADRGPATDTQYF
.	TRBJ1-1	.	TRBV29-1	TGCAGCGCTAAATCAGGGTGGGGGATGAACACTGAAGCTTTCTTT	CSAKSGWGMNTEAFF
.	TRBJ2-7	TRBD1	TRBV6-5	TGTGCCAGCAGCCTTACGGGGACAGCCTCCTACGAGCAGTACTTC	CASSLTGTASYEQYF
.	TRBJ2-1	TRBD2	TRBV28	TGTGCCAGCAGTTTATTAACTAGCGGGAGGGCCCACTATGAGCAGTTCTTC	CASSLLTSGRAHYEQFF
.	TRBJ2-7	TRBD2	TRBV6-1	TGTGCCAGCAGTCCATTCGGCGGGAGTGGCGAGCAGTACTTC	CASSPFGGSGEQYF
.	TRBJ1-4	.	TRBV7-9	TGTGCCAGCAGCCGGATTGAGGATGAAAAACTGTTTTTT	CASSRIEDEKLFF
.	TRBJ2-5	TRBD2	TRBV27	TGTGCCAGCAGTCCTAGACTAGCGGGCGGCCAAGAGACCCAGTACTTC	CASSPRLAGGQETQYF
few	TRBJ2-7	TRBD2	TRBV10-3	TGTGCCATCAGGGAAGCGGGAGGACCCTACGAGCAGTACTTC	CAIREAGGPYEQYF
.	TRBJ2-5	.	TRBV29-1	TGCAGTGCTAGGGTCCAAGAGACCCAGTACTTC	CSARVQETQYF
.	TRBJ2-7	TRBD1	TRBV6-1	TGTGCCAGCAGTGAAGCTGGACAGGGGAGCGGGGAGCAGTACTTC	CASSEAGQGSGEQYF
once	TRBJ2-5	.	TRBV7-2	TGTGCCAGCAGCTTAGATTTCGCGGGGAGGGAGACCCAGTACTTC	CASSLDFAGRETQYF
.	TRBJ1-2	TRBD1	TRBV5-4	TGTGCCAGCAGCTTGGACAGGGGCCGGTACACCTTC	CASSLDRGRYTF
.	TRBJ2-5	TRBD2	TRBV5-1	TGCGCCAGCAGCTTGGGGTTAGCGGGAGGAGCAGAGACCCAGTACTTC	CASSLGLAGGAETQYF
.	TRBJ1-4	.	TRBV5-1	TGCGCCAGCAGCTTTTTAGGCGCCGCGGAAAAACTGTTTTTT	CASSFLGAAEKLFF